The rows below give T cell receptor beta chains drawn from one sample of a study of blood T cell repertoires in COVID-19. Measured with immunoSEQ multiplex PCR; TCRdb has only the in-frame clones, and not every one. The sample consists of about 260,000 clones, about 84% of them appearing once. The sequenced material came from PBMCs or T cells enriched from blood (not recorded which). The receptors here all came from a woman in her forties or fifties who had recovered from COVID-19. Each CDR3 is given with its conserved first and last residue. The order of the fields is clone size, J gene, D gene, V gene, CDR3 DNA, CDR3 protein. A D gene is named only where the DNA matches it firmly. Where a row states a size, it is once, few, many or the class of an expanded clone; other rows omit it.

>.|TRBJ1-3|TRBD1|TRBV5-1
TGCGCCAGCAGCCCCGTCCCGGGACAGGGAAGGTCGGGAAACACCATATATTTT
CASSPVPGQGRSGNTIYF
>.|TRBJ1-1|.|TRBV5-1
TGCGCCAGCAGCTCACACTACAGGGATAGGACTGAAGCTTTCTTT
CASSSHYRDRTEAFF
>.|TRBJ2-6|.|TRBV28
TGTGCCAGCAGTTTAGGGAGCTCTGGGGCCAACGTCCTGACTTTC
CASSLGSSGANVLTF
>few|TRBJ2-5|.|TRBV7-2
TGTGCCAGCAGCTCACCGACTAACCCAGAGACCCAGTACTTC
CASSSPTNPETQYF
>few|TRBJ2-7|.|TRBV19
TGTGCCAGTAGTTCGGAACAGACCGACTCCTACGAGCAGTACTTC
CASSSEQTDSYEQYF
>.|TRBJ2-3|.|TRBV9
TGTGCCAGCAGCGTAGGGGCAGAAGTTCCGCAGTATTTT
CASSVGAEVPQYF
>.|TRBJ2-3|TRBD1|TRBV15
TGTGCCACCAGCTCCCGGGACAGGGGAGATACGCAGTATTTT
CATSSRDRGDTQYF
>.|TRBJ1-1|.|TRBV10-2
TGCGCCAGCAGTGATCAAGGGGCGGGAAAATTTGAAGCTTTCTTT
CASSDQGAGKFEAFF
>.|TRBJ1-1|TRBD1|TRBV6-2/TRBV6-3
TGTGCCAGCAGTTACTTATCCGGGACAGGGCCCACTGAAGCTTTCTTT
CASSYLSGTGPTEAFF
>.|TRBJ2-1|TRBD2|TRBV6-5
TGTGCCAGCACTAAAGGGGTAGCGGGGGTTGAGCAGTTCTTC
CASTKGVAGVEQFF
>.|TRBJ2-2|TRBD2|TRBV5-1
TGCGCCAGCAGCCGACTAGCGCAGGGGACCGGGGAGCTGTTTTTT
CASSRLAQGTGELFF